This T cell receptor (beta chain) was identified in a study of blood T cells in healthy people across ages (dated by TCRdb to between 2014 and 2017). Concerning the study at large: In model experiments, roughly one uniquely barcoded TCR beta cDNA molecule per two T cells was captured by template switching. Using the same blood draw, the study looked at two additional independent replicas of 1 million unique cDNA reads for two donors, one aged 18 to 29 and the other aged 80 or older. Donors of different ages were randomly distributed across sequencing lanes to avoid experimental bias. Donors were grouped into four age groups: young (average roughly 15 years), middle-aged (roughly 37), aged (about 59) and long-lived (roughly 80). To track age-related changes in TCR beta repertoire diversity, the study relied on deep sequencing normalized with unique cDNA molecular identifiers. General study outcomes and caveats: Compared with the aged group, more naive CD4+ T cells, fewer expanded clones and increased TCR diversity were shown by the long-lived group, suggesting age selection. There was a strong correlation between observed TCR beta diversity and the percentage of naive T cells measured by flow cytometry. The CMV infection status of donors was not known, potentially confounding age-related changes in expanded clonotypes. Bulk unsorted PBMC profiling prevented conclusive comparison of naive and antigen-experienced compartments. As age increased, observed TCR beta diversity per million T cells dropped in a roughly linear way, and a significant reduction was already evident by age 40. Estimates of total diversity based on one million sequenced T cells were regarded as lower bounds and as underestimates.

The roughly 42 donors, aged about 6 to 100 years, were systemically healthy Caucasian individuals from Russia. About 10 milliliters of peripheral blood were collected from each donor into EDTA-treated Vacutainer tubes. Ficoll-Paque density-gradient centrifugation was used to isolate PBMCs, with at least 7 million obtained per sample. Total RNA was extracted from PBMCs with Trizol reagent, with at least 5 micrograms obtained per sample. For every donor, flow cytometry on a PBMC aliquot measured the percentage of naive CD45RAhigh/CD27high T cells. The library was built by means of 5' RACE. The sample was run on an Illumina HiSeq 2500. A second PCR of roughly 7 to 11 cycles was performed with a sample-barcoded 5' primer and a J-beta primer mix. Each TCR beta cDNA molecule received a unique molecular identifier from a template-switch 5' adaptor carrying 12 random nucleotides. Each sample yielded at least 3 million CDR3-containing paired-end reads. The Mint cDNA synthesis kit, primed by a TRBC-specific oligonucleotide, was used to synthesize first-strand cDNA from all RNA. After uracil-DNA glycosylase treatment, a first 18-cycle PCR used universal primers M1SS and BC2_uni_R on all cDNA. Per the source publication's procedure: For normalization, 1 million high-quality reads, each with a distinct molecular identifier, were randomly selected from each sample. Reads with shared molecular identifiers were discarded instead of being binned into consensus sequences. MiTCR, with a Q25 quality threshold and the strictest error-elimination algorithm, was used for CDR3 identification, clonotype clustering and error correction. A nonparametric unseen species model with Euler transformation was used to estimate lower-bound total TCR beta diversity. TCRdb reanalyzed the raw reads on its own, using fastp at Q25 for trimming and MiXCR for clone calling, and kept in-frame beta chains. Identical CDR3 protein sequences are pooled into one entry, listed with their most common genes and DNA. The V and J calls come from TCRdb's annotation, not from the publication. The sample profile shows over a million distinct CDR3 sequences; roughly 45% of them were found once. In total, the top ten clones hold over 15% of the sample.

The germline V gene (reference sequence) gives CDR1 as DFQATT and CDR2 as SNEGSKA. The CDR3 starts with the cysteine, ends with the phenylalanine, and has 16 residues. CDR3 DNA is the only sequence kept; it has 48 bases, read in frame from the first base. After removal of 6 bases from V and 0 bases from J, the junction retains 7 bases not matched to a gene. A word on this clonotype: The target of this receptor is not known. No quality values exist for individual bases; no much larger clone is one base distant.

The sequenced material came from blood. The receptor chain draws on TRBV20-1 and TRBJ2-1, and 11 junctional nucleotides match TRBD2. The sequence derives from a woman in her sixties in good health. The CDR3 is CSATTSGVSSYNEQFF. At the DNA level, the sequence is TGCAGTGCCACGACTAGCGGGGTGAGCTCCTACAATGAGCAGTTCTTC.